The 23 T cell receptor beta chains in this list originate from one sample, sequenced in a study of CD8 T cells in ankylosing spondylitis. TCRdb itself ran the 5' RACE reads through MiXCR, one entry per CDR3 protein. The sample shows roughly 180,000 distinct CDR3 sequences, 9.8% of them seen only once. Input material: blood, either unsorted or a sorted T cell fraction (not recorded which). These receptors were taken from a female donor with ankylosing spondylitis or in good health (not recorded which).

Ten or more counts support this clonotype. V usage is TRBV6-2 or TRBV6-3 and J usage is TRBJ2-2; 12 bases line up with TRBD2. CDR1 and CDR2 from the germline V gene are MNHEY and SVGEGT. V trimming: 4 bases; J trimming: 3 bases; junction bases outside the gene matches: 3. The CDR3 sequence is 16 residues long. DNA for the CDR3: TGTGCCAGCAGTTGGACTAGCGGGACCCACACCGGGGAGCTGTTTTTT. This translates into CASSWTSGTHTGELFF.

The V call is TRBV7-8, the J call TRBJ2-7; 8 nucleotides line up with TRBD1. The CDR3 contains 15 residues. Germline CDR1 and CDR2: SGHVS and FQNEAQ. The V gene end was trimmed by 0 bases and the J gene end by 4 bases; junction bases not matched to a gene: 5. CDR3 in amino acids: CASSLAGTGEYEQYF. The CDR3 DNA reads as TGTGCCAGCAGCTTAGCAGGGACAGGAGAGTACGAGCAGTACTTC. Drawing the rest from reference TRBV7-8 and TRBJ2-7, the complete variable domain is GAGVSQSPRYKVAKRGQDVALRCDPISGHVSLFWYQQALGQGPEFLTYFQNEAQLDKSGLPSDRFFAERPEGSVSTLKIQRTQQEDSAVYLCASSLAGTGEYEQYFGPGTRLTVT.

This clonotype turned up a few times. CDR3 bases: TGTGCCAGCAGCGTGGGACAGACCTACTATGGCTACACCTTC. This gives the protein CASSVGQTYYGYTF. The gene calls are TRBV9 and TRBJ1-2, with 7 bases matching TRBD1. V was clipped by 2 bases and J by 3 bases; unmatched bases: 4. CDR3 length equals 14 residues. Per germline, CDR1 SGDLS and CDR2 YYNGEE.

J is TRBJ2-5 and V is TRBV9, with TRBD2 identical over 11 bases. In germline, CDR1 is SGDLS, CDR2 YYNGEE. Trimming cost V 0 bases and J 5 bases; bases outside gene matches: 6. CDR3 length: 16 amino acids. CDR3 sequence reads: CASSVDKTSGMETQYF. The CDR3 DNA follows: TGTGCCAGCAGCGTAGACAAGACTAGCGGGATGGAGACCCAGTACTTC.

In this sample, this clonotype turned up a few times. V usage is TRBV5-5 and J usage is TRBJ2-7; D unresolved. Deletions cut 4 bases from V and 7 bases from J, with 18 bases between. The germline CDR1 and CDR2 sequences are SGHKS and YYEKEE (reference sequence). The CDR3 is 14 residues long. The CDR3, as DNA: TGTGCCAGCAGCCTACGTGAGACGTCATGGGAGCAGTACTTC. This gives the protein CASSLRETSWEQYF.

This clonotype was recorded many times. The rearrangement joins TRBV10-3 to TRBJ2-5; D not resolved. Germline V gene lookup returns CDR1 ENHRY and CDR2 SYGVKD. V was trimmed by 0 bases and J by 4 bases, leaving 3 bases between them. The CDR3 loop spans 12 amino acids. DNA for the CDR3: TGTGCCATCAGTGAGTCAGGAGAGACCCAGTACTTC. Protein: CAISESGETQYF.

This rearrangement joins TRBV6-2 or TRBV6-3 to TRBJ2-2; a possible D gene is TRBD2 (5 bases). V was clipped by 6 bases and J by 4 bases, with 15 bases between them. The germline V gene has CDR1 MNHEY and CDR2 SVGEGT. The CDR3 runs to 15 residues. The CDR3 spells CASSLSGSLTGELFF. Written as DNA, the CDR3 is TGTGCCAGCAGCCTAAGTGGGAGCCTCACCGGGGAGCTGTTTTTT.

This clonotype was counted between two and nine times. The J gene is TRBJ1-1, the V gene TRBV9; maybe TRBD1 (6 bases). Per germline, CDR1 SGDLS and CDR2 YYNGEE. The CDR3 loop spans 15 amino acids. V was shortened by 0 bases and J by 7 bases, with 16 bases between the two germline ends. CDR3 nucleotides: TGTGCCAGCAGCGTAGAGACAGGTGTCTTCGGTGAAGCTTTCTTT. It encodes CASSVETGVFGEAFF.

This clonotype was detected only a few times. CDR3 sequence: CASSERFTLYEQYF. The CDR3 DNA follows: TGTGCCAGCAGCGAACGGTTTACCCTGTACGAGCAGTACTTC. V and J are TRBV28 and TRBJ2-7; D is unresolved. CDR1 and CDR2 from the germline V gene are MDHEN and SYDVKM. This CDR3 contains 14 residues. V lost 6 bases, J lost 4 bases, and 16 bases lay in between.

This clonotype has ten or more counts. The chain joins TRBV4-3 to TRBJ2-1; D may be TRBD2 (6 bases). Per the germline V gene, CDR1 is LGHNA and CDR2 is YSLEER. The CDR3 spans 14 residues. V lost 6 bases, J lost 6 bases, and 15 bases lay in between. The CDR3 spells CASSRRTISNEQFF. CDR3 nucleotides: TGCGCCAGCAGTCGCCGGACTATTAGCAATGAGCAGTTCTTC.

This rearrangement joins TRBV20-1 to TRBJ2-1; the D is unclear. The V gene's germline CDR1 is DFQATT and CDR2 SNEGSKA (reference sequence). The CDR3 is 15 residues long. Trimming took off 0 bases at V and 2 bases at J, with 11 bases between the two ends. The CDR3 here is CSARDQEKTYNEQFF. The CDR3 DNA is TGCAGTGCTAGAGATCAGGAGAAGACCTACAATGAGCAGTTCTTC.

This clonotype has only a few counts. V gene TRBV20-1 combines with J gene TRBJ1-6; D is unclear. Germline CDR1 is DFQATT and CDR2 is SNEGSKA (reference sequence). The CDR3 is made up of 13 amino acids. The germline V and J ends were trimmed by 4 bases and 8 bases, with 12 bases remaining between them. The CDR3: CSANGGFYSPLHF. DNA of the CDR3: TGCAGTGCTAACGGAGGGTTCTATTCACCCCTCCACTTT.

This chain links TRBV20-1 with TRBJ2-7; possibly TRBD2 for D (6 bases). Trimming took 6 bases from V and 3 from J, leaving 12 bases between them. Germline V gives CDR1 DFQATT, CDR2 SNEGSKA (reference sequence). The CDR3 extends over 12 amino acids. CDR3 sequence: CSAPVGGYEQYF. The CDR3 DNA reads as TGCAGTGCCCCCGTGGGAGGCTACGAGCAGTACTTC.

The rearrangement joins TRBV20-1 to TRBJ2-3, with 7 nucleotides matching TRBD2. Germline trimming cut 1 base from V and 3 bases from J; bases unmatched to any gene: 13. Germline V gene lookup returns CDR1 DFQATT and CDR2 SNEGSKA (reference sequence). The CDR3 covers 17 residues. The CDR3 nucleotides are TGCAGTGCTAGAGGCGCCCTTGGGGGAGGGATAACAGATACGCAGTATTTT. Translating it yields CSARGALGGGITDTQYF.

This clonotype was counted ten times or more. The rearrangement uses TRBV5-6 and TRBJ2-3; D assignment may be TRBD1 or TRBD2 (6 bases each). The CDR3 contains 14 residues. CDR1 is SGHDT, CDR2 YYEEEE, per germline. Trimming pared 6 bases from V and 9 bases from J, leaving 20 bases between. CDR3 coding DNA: TGTGCCAGCACCGGGACCGGGGGCCCCTCGACGCAGTATTTT. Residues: CASTGTGGPSTQYF.

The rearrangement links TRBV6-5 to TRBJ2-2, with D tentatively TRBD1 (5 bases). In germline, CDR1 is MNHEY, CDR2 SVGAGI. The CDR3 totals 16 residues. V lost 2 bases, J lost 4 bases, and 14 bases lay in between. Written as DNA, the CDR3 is TGTGCCAGCAGTTACGACAGCCTCGCCTCCACCGGGGAGCTGTTTTTT. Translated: CASSYDSLASTGELFF.

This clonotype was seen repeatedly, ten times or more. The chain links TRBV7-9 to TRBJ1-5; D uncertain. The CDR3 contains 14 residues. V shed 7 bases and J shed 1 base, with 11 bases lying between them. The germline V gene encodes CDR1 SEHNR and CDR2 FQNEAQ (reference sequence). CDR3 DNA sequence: TGTGCCAGCAACCTATTCCCCAGCAATCAGCCCCAGCATTTT. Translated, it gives CASNLFPSNQPQHF.

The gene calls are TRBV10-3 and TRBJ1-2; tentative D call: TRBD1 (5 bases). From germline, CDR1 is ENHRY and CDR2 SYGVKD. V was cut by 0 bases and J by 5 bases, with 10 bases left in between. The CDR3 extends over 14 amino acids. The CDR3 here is CAISESIQGYGYTF. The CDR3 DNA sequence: TGTGCCATCAGTGAGTCGATCCAGGGATATGGCTACACCTTC.

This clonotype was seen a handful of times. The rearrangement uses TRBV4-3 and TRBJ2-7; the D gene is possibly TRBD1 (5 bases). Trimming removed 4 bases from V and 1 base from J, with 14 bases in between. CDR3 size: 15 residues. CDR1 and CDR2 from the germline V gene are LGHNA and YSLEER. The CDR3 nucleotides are TGCGCCAGCAGCCCCGGACACGGGTCGTCCTACGAGCAGTACTTC. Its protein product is CASSPGHGSSYEQYF.

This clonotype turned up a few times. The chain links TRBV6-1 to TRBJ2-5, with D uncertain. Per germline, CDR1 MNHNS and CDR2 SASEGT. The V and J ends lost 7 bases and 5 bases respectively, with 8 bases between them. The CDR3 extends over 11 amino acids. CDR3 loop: CASIGLETQYF. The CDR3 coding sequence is TGTGCCAGCATCGGGTTGGAGACCCAGTACTTC.

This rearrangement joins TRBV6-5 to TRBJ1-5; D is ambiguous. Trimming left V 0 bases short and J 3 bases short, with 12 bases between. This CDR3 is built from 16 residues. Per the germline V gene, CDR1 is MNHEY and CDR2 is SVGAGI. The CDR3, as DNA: TGTGCCAGCAGTTACTCCCGCAGGCCTACCAATCAGCCCCAGCATTTT. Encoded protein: CASSYSRRPTNQPQHF.

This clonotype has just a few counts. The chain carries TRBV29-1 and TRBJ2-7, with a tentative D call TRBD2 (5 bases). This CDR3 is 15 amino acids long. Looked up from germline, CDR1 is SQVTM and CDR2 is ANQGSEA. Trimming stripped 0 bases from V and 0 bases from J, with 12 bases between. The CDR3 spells CSVEDRRGNSYEQYF. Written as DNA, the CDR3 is TGCAGCGTTGAAGATCGTCGGGGAAACTCCTACGAGCAGTACTTC.

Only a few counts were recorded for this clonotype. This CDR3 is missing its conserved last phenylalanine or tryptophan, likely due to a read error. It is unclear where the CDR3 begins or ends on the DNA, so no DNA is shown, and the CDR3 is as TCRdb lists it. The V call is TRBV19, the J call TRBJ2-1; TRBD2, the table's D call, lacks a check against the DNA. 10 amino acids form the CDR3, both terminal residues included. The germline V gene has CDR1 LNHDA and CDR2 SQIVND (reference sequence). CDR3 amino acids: CASTLGQGLL.